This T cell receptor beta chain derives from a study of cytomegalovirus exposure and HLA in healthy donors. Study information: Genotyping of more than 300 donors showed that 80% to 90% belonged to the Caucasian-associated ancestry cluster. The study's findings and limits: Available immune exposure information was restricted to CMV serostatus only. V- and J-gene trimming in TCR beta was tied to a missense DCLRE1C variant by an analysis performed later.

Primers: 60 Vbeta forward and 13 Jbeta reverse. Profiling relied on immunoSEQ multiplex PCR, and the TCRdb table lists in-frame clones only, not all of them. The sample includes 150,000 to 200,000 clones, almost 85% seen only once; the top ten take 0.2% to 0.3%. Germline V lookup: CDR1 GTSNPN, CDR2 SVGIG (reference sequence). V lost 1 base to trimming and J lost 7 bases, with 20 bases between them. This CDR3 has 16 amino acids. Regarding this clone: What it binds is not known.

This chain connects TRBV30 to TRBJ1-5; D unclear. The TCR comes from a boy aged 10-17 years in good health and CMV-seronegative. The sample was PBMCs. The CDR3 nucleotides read TGTGCCTGGAGTGGAGAAGGTAGCGTTCCTGGACAGCCCCAGCATTTT. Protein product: CAWSGEGSVPGQPQHF.